This T cell receptor beta chain appears in the sequencing data of a study of blood T cell repertoires in COVID-19. The overall study: The samples span acute and convalescent COVID-19 from the United States, Italy and Spain. PBMCs, B-cell-depleted T cells, or T cells were the source of the cDNA or gDNA that made up the material.

CDR1 and CDR2 from the germline V gene are KGHSH and LQKENI. V was cut by 4 bases and J by 0 bases, with 9 bases left in between. The CDR3 runs 14 residues. The protocol was immunoSEQ multiplex PCR, while the TCRdb copy is restricted to in-frame clones and leaves out a portion. This table holds a few hundred thousand clones, roughly nine tenths found once. This receptor was identified in a man aged 18 to 29 with active or convalescent COVID-19. V usage is TRBV18 and J usage is TRBJ1-1; D possibly corresponds to TRBD1 (6 bases). Sequencing was performed on peripheral blood. The CDR3 sequence is CASSQDSLNTEAFF. In DNA, the CDR3 is TGTGCCAGCTCACAGGACAGCTTGAACACTGAAGCTTTCTTT.